A single sample gave rise to the 10 T cell receptor beta chains below, sequenced in a study of preoperative IRX-2 immunotherapy in early breast cancer. Assay used: immunoSEQ multiplex PCR; TCRdb lists only in-frame clones, some missing. Of about 32,000 clones in the sample, 80% to 85% were seen once. Documented treatment: preoperative locoregional IRX-2 cytokine immunotherapy. This specimen consisted of lymph node tissue, obtained from a patient treated with IRX-2 immunotherapy. The source of these receptors is a human donor with breast cancer.

The V gene is TRBV19, the J gene TRBJ2-5, with 9 nucleotides matching TRBD2. With V trimmed by 8 bases and J by 5 bases, 12 bases remained unmatched. The CDR3 has 15 amino acids. Germline-derived CDR1 and CDR2 are LNHDA and SQIVND (reference sequence). The CDR3 nucleotides read TGTGCCAGTTCGGTTGGCGGGGGGGCTCGGGAGACCCAGTACTTC. Its translation: CASSVGGGARETQYF.

This chain connects TRBV5-1 to TRBJ2-1; D gene ambiguous. Germline lookup yields CDR1 SGHRS and CDR2 YFSETQ. This CDR3 spans 16 amino acids. V lost 0 bases, J lost 0 bases, and 10 bases lay in between. The CDR3 loop reads CASSLAPRRSYNEQFF. CDR3 nucleotide sequence: TGCGCCAGCAGCTTGGCCCCCCGTCGCTCCTACAATGAGCAGTTCTTC.

This rearrangement joins TRBV18 to TRBJ1-4; 10 positions match TRBD1. The J segment lost 7 bases and the V segment lost 4 bases, leaving 0 bases of the junction unmatched. The CDR3 is 13 amino acids. Germline V CDR1 and CDR2: KGHSH, LQKENI. DNA of the CDR3: TGTGCCAGCTCACGGGACAGGGGTGAAAAACTGTTTTTT. This codes for CASSRDRGEKLFF.

The chain links TRBV6-8 to TRBJ1-5; D unclear. Germline loops: CDR1 MNHGY, CDR2 SAAAGT. The CDR3 has 14 amino acids. Trimming removed 6 bases at V and 7 bases at J, with 16 bases between. CDR3 loop: CASRMTSMPQPQHF. DNA of the CDR3: TGTGCCAGCAGGATGACCTCGATGCCGCAGCCCCAGCATTTT.

The chain has TRBV28 and TRBJ1-1; D not resolved. Trimming removed 2 bases from V and 4 bases from J, with 11 bases in between. CDR1 and CDR2 (germline): MDHEN, SYDVKM. The CDR3 is 14 amino acids. The CDR3 sequence: CASSLMRTSTEAFF. CDR3 DNA: TGTGCCAGCAGTTTAATGCGGACGAGCACTGAAGCTTTCTTT.

In nucleotides, the CDR3 is TGTGCCAGCAGCTCAGTCGGACAGTCGAATGAAAAACTGTTTTTT. This gives the protein CASSSVGQSNEKLFF. This chain links TRBV11-3 with TRBJ1-4, with TRBD1 as a possible D gene (6 bases). V was trimmed by 4 bases and J by 5 bases, leaving 14 bases between them. Germline assignment: CDR1 SGHNT and CDR2 YENEEA. The CDR3 runs 15 residues.

V usage is TRBV11-3 and J usage is TRBJ2-3, with D tentatively TRBD2 (7 bases). The V and J ends lost 2 bases and 8 bases respectively, with 20 bases between them. The CDR3 extends over 16 amino acids. Germline V gene lookup returns CDR1 SGHNT and CDR2 YENEEA. The CDR3 is CASSLLRGGLFATQYF. The CDR3 nucleotides are TGTGCCAGCAGCTTATTAAGGGGGGGCCTCTTTGCTACGCAGTATTTT.

The chain couples TRBV19 to TRBJ2-7, with 15 nucleotides matching TRBD2. CDR1 LNHDA and CDR2 SQIVND come from the germline V gene (reference sequence). The CDR3 extends over 17 amino acids. The V segment lost 5 bases and the J segment 6 bases; nucleotides outside the gene matches: 11. CDR3 residues: CASSPRGTSGRFGEQYF. The CDR3 nucleotides are TGTGCCAGTAGTCCACGTGGGACTAGCGGGAGGTTCGGCGAGCAGTACTTC.

The chain joins TRBV18 to TRBJ2-3, with 9 bases identical to TRBD2. The CDR3 runs 15 residues. Germline V gene lookup returns CDR1 KGHSH and CDR2 LQKENI. V lost 3 bases to trimming and J lost 5 bases; unmatched junction nucleotides: 6. CDR3 amino acids: CASSPPASGKDTQYF. The CDR3 bases are TGTGCCAGCTCACCGCCCGCTAGCGGGAAAGATACGCAGTATTTT.

This clone has a handful of counts. CDR3 loop: CASSPRGTGWEKLFF. CDR3 coding DNA: TGTGCCAGTAGTCCTCGGGGGACAGGGTGGGAAAAACTGTTTTTT. The rearrangement uses TRBV19 and TRBJ1-4; the match to TRBD1 covers 9 bases. Per the germline V gene, CDR1 is LNHDA and CDR2 is SQIVND (reference sequence). With 5 bases clipped from V and 8 bases from J, the junction kept 9 bases outside the gene matches. The CDR3 consists of 15 residues.